Listed here is a single T cell receptor (beta chain). No antigen is known for it. Other DNA sequences in this sample translate to the same CDR3. The sample comes from a study of cytomegalovirus exposure and HLA in healthy donors. Study observations and caveats: CMV antigen specificity was confirmed in vitro for three CMV-associated chains. The classifier reportedly diagnosed cytomegalovirus status with high specificity and sensitivity.

Produced via immunoSEQ multiplex PCR; TCRdb's table is partial and in-frame only. The repertoire holds tens of thousands of clones, with around 90% as singletons. This CDR3 has 15 residues. The germline gives CDR1 LNHNV, CDR2 YYDKDF (reference sequence). V shed 4 bases, J shed 3 bases, and the junction held 5 bases outside the gene matches. The donors were in the 120-subject validation cohort, distinct from the approximately 700-subject first cohort. The sequence was collected from a woman between 18 and 29 years old in good health and CMV-seropositive. This sequence joins TRBV15 and TRBJ2-7, with 11 bases matching TRBD1. Sequences were obtained from PBMCs. Here the CDR3 reads CATSTGTGGSYEQYF. The CDR3 DNA is TGTGCCACCAGCACCGGGACAGGGGGTAGCTACGAGCAGTACTTC. Supplemented by reference TRBV15 and TRBJ2-7, the full variable domain reads DAMVIQNPRYQVTQFGKPVTLSCSQTLNHNVMYWYQQKSSQAPKLLFHYYDKDFNNEADTPDNFQSRRPNTSFCFLDIRSPGLGDTAMYLCATSTGTGGSYEQYFGPGTRLTVT.